Listed below are T cell receptor beta chains from one sample, sequenced in a study of T cell responses to AZD1222 COVID-19 vaccine. Sequencing was performed with immunoSEQ multiplex PCR; in TCRdb, only in-frame clones are kept and a portion is missing. The repertoire holds some 140,000 clones, with around nine tenths as singletons. This sample comprised peripheral blood, obtained on day 0 of AZD1222 vaccination. All receptors come from an adult in good health. The CDR3 runs from the conserved cysteine through the conserved F or W. A D gene is named only where the DNA matches it firmly. Expanded clones are given a class, and other clones once, few, many or no size at all.

>TRBV12-5|NA|TRBJ2-2|NA
CASGHINTGELFF
TGTGCTAGTGGTCATATAAACACCGGGGAGCTGTTTTTT
>TRBV7-2|once|TRBJ1-6|NA
CASSGEYNSPLHF
TGTGCCAGCAGCGGGGAATACAATTCACCCCTCCACTTT
>TRBV19|NA|TRBJ2-1|NA
CASSIGQPGDEQFF
TGTGCCAGTAGTATTGGGCAACCTGGCGATGAGCAGTTCTTC
>TRBV5-1|NA|TRBJ2-2|TRBD1
CASSLGTGITGELFF
TGCGCCAGCAGCTTGGGGACAGGGATCACCGGGGAGCTGTTTTTT
>TRBV4-1|NA|TRBJ2-1|TRBD2
CASSPTGTRDEQFF
TGCGCCAGCAGCCCGACCGGGACTAGGGATGAGCAGTTCTTC
>TRBV30|NA|TRBJ1-2|NA
CAWSVLGPGGYTF
TGTGCCTGGAGTGTACTGGGGCCAGGTGGCTACACCTTC
>TRBV7-6|NA|TRBJ1-6|NA
CASRGDGQINSPLHF
TGTGCCAGCAGAGGGGACGGACAGATTAATTCACCCCTCCACTTT
>TRBV28|once|TRBJ2-1|NA
CATVGGGPYNEQFF
TGTGCCACCGTGGGTGGGGGCCCCTACAATGAGCAGTTCTTC
>TRBV9|NA|TRBJ1-4|TRBD1
CASSVTGVTNEKLFF
TGTGCCAGCAGCGTGACAGGGGTAACTAATGAAAAACTGTTTTTT
>TRBV6-5|NA|TRBJ2-3|NA
CASSYGGTSTDTQYF
TGTGCCAGCAGTTACGGCGGGACTAGCACAGATACGCAGTATTTT
>TRBV15|NA|TRBJ1-2|TRBD1
CATSGQDRIYGYTF
TGTGCCACCAGCGGCCAGGACAGGATCTATGGCTACACCTTC
>TRBV27|NA|TRBJ2-2|NA
CASSLVAPPNTGELFF
TGTGCCAGCAGTTTAGTGGCCCCCCCTAACACCGGGGAGCTGTTTTTT
>TRBV28|NA|TRBJ1-3|NA
CASSSYLQPGGTSSGNTIYF
TGTGCCAGCAGTTCGTATCTACAGCCCGGTGGTACTAGCTCTGGAAACACCATATATTTT
>TRBV5-1|NA|TRBJ1-1|NA
CASSPQTGSDTEAFF
TGCGCCAGCAGCCCCCAGACAGGCTCTGACACTGAAGCTTTCTTT
>TRBV7-9|once|TRBJ1-5|NA
CASSLAGYSNQPQHF
TGTGCCAGCAGCTTAGCAGGGTATAGCAATCAGCCCCAGCATTTT
>TRBV4-1|NA|TRBJ1-3|NA
CASSQVWAGNTIYF
TGCGCCAGCAGCCAAGTTTGGGCTGGAAACACCATATATTTT
>TRBV7-3|NA|TRBJ2-2|TRBD2
CASSLGLAGTGELFF
TGTGCCAGCAGCTTGGGGCTAGCGGGAACCGGGGAGCTGTTTTTT
>TRBV29-1|NA|TRBJ1-1|NA
CSVEMRSVPGAFF
TGCAGCGTTGAAATGCGGAGTGTACCGGGAGCTTTCTTT
>TRBV28|NA|TRBJ2-7|NA
CGQAGPYEQYF
TGTGGCCAGGCGGGACCTTACGAGCAGTACTTC
>TRBV19|NA|TRBJ1-5|TRBD1
CASNTGVSNQPQHF
TGTGCCAGCAATACAGGGGTAAGCAATCAGCCCCAGCATTTT
>TRBV9|NA|TRBJ2-1|TRBD1
CASSVPGQGYNEQFF
TGTGCCAGCAGCGTACCGGGACAGGGCTACAATGAGCAGTTCTTC
>TRBV11-2|NA|TRBJ1-3|TRBD1
CASSRLMGQSGNTIYF
TGTGCCAGCAGCCGTCTCATGGGACAGTCTGGAAACACCATATATTTT
>TRBV10-3|few|TRBJ1-2|NA
CAISIESRRLQTF
TGTGCCATCAGTATAGAGTCCCGGCGGCTACAAACCTTC
>TRBV7-9|NA|TRBJ1-5|NA
CASRGGDQPQHF
TGTGCCAGCAGGGGTGGAGATCAGCCCCAGCATTTT
>TRBV29-1|few|TRBJ1-2|NA
CSVAPGGANYGYTF
TGCAGCGTTGCCCCTGGGGGCGCGAACTATGGCTACACCTTC
>TRBV30|NA|TRBJ1-5|NA
CAWSVQGEQPQHF
TGTGCCTGGAGTGTTCAAGGGGAACAGCCCCAGCATTTT
>TRBV5-6|NA|TRBJ2-7|NA
CASSSPLGQTYEQYF
TGTGCCAGCAGCTCCCCTTTAGGGCAGACCTACGAGCAGTACTTC
>TRBV7-2|NA|TRBJ1-5|TRBD1
CASSPGGGRGWPQHF
TGTGCCAGCAGCCCAGGGGGGGGAAGGGGATGGCCCCAGCATTTT
>TRBV12-3/TRBV12-4|NA|TRBJ1-3|NA
CASSLRPTDIYF
TGTGCCAGCAGTTTGAGGCCCACGGACATATATTTT
>TRBV18|NA|TRBJ1-5|NA
CASSPRGVTPQHF
TGTGCCAGCTCACCAAGGGGGGTAACGCCCCAGCATTTT
>TRBV4-1|NA|TRBJ1-1|NA
CASSLLPNREADTEAFF
TGCGCCAGCAGCCTACTACCTAACAGGGAAGCCGACACTGAAGCTTTCTTT
>TRBV7-9|NA|TRBJ1-2|NA
CASSSPTGKGYTF
TGTGCCAGCAGCTCCCCTACAGGGAAGGGCTACACCTTC
>TRBV7-9|once|TRBJ2-5|TRBD2
CASSSFGLAGGETQYF
TGTGCCAGCAGCTCCTTCGGACTAGCGGGGGGGGAGACCCAGTACTTC
>TRBV30|NA|TRBJ1-5|NA
CAWSKGVSQPQHF
TGTGCCTGGAGCAAGGGGGTGAGTCAGCCCCAGCATTTT
>TRBV7-8|few|TRBJ1-5|NA
CASSAAGLGDNQPQHF
TGTGCCAGCAGCGCGGCAGGGTTGGGGGACAATCAGCCCCAGCATTTT
>TRBV5-1|NA|TRBJ1-6|NA
CASSSLPDISNSPLHF
TGCGCCAGCAGCTCCTTACCGGACATCTCTAATTCACCCCTCCACTTT
>TRBV4-1|NA|TRBJ1-2|NA
CASSPTTNYGYTF
TGCGCCAGCAGCCCAACGACAAACTATGGCTACACCTTC
>TRBV27|NA|TRBJ2-1|NA
CASSWGQGYGEQFF
TGTGCCAGCAGTTGGGGGCAGGGTTACGGTGAGCAGTTCTTC
>TRBV2|few|TRBJ1-5|TRBD1
CASTERGAGGGQPQHF
TGTGCCAGCACCGAAAGGGGGGCAGGGGGCGGCCAGCCCCAGCATTTT
>TRBV19|once|TRBJ2-5|TRBD2
CASSQSAGRGTQYF
TGTGCCAGTAGCCAAAGCGCAGGGAGGGGGACCCAGTACTTC